This T cell receptor (beta chain) was sequenced in a study of regulatory and conventional T cells in breast cancer (dated by TCRdb to the mid-2010s). Ends trimmed: V by 1 base, J by 8 bases; bases unmatched to a gene: 3. The CDR3 starts with the cysteine, ends with the phenylalanine, and has 15 residues. The retained sequence is limited to the CDR3, 45 bases, with the frame set at the first base. The library was generated by PCR. TCRdb records Illumina MiSeq as the sequencer. Clones were called with MiXCR by TCRdb after fastp trimmed the public reads at Q25, and only in-frame beta chains were retained. All rows with the same CDR3 protein become a single entry with the most common DNA and genes. The sample contains roughly 16,000 distinct CDR3 sequences, around 30% of them found a single time. Together, the top ten hold roughly 1.7% of the sample. This clonotype was counted a few times. Its antigen is unknown. No qualities accompany the bases; no much larger clone lies one base away.

The sample comprised conventional T cells from blood. Recombination joined TRBV12-3 or TRBV12-4 with TRBJ1-6; the junction holds 9 bases that match TRBD1. This receptor was taken from a female donor in good health. The DNA reads TGTGCCAGCAGTTTAGGCCGACAGGGGGATTCACCCCTCCACTTT. Translated, it gives CASSLGRQGDSPLHF.